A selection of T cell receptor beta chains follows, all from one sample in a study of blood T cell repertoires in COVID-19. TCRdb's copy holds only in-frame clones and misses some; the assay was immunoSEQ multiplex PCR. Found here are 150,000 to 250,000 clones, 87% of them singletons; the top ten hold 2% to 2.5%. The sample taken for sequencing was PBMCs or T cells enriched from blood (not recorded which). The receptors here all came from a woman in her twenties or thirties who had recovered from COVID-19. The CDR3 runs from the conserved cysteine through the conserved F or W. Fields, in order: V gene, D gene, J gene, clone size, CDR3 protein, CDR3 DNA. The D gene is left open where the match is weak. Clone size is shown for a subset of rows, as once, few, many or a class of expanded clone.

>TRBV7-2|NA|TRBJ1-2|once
CASSLTVYGYTF
TGTGCCAGCAGCCTCACAGTGTATGGCTACACCTTC
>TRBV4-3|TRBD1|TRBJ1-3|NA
CASSPYRGTGNTIYF
TGCGCCAGCAGCCCCTACAGGGGGACTGGAAACACCATATATTTT
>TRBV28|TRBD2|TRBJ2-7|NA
CASSPGVAGRREQYF
TGTGCCAGCAGTCCCGGGGTAGCGGGAAGGAGAGAGCAGTACTTC
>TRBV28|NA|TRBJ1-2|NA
CASSLGRAQYGYTF
TGTGCCAGCAGTTTGGGGAGGGCCCAGTATGGCTACACCTTC
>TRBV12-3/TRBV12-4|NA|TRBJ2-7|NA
CASSLSDTYEQYF
TGTGCCAGCAGTTTATCGGACACCTACGAGCAGTACTTC
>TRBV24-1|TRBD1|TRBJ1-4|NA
CATSDQGEVEKLFF
TGTGCCACCAGTGACCAGGGGGAAGTTGAAAAACTGTTTTTT
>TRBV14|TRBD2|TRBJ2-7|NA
CASSPHRGAGGYEQYF
TGTGCCAGCAGCCCGCACCGAGGAGCGGGGGGCTACGAGCAGTACTTC
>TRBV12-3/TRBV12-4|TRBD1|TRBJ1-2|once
CASTLDRGDGYTF
TGTGCCAGCACCTTAGACAGGGGTGATGGCTACACCTTC
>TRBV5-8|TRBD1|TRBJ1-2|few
CASSGGQALYYGYTF
TGTGCCAGCAGCGGGGGACAGGCCCTCTACTATGGCTACACCTTC
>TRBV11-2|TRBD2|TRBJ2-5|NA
CASRPDGLAGETQYF
TGTGCCAGCAGGCCTGACGGACTAGCGGGGGAGACCCAGTACTTC
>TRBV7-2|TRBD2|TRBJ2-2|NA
CASSFSGTRGDTGELFF
TGTGCCAGCAGCTTTTCCGGGACTAGGGGCGACACCGGGGAGCTGTTTTTT
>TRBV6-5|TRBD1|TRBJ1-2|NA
CASRGQGEANYGYTF
TGTGCCAGCAGGGGACAGGGGGAGGCTAACTATGGCTACACCTTC
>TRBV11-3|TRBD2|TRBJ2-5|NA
CASSLNGGRAEETQYF
TGTGCCAGCAGCTTAAATGGCGGGAGGGCCGAAGAGACCCAGTACTTC
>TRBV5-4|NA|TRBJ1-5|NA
CASSLDGQGNQPQHF
TGTGCCAGCAGCTTGGATGGACAAGGCAATCAGCCCCAGCATTTT
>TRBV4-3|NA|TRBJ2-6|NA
CASSHAYLTGTRANVLTF
TGCGCCAGCAGCCACGCCTACCTTACAGGGACTAGGGCCAACGTCCTGACTTTC
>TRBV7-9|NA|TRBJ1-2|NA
CASSLQKANYGYTF
TGTGCCAGCAGCTTACAGAAAGCTAACTATGGCTACACCTTC
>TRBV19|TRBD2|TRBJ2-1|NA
CASSLGGSSYNEQFF
TGTGCCAGTAGTTTGGGAGGGAGCTCCTACAATGAGCAGTTCTTC
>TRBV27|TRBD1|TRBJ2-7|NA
CASSPMTGPRSVSEQYF
TGTGCCAGCAGTCCCATGACAGGGCCAAGGTCTGTAAGCGAGCAGTACTTC
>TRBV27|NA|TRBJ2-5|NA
CASSLHPGTAGETQYF
TGTGCCAGCAGTTTACACCCCGGGACAGCGGGAGAGACCCAGTACTTC
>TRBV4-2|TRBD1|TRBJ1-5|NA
CASSQGDRGRQPQHF
TGTGCCAGCAGCCAAGGAGACAGGGGGCGTCAGCCCCAGCATTTT
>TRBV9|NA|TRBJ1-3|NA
CASSRGAAGNTIYF
TGTGCCAGCAGCCGGGGGGCAGCTGGAAACACCATATATTTT
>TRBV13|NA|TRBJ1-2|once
CASSPDVNPANYGYTF
TGTGCCAGCAGCCCAGATGTGAATCCAGCTAACTATGGCTACACCTTC
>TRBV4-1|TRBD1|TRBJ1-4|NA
CASSQERTGGREKLFF
TGCGCCAGCAGCCAAGAAAGGACAGGGGGACGGGAAAAACTGTTTTTT
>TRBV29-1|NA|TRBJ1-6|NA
CSVGESYNSPLHF
TGCAGCGTTGGGGAGTCCTATAATTCACCCCTCCACTTT
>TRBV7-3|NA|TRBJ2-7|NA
CASSLFQFYEQYF
TGTGCCAGCAGCTTATTCCAGTTTTACGAGCAGTACTTC
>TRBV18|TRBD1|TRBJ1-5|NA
CASSPGDRGPYSNQPQHF
TGTGCCAGCTCACCCGGGGACAGGGGGCCCTATAGCAATCAGCCCCAGCATTTT
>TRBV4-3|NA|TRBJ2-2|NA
CASSQESRTATGELFF
TGCGCCAGCAGCCAAGAAAGTAGGACAGCCACCGGGGAGCTGTTTTTT
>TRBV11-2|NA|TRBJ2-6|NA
CASSYPGGPGANVLTF
TGTGCCAGCAGCTACCCCGGGGGTCCCGGGGCCAACGTCCTGACTTTC
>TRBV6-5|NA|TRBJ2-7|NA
CASSYSRYEQYF
TGTGCCAGCAGTTATAGTCGCTACGAGCAGTACTTC
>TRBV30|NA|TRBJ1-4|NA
CAWSPGGVEKLFF
TGTGCCTGGAGTCCGGGGGGGGTAGAAAAACTGTTTTTT
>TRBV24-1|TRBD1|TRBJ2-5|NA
CATSDADRGGETQYF
TGTGCCACCAGTGACGCGGACAGGGGAGGTGAGACCCAGTACTTC
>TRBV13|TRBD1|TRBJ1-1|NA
CASSSTGVAEAFF
TGTGCCAGCTCCTCTACAGGGGTAGCTGAAGCTTTCTTT
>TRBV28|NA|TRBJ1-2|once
CASSPAGVQDYGYTF
TGTGCCAGCAGTCCCGCGGGGGTTCAAGACTATGGCTACACCTTC
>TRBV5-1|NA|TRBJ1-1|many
CASSFGWAGTEAFF
TGCGCCAGCAGCTTTGGATGGGCTGGGACTGAAGCTTTCTTT
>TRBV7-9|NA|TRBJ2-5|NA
CASTLGGGQETQYF
TGTGCCAGCACCTTAGGGGGGGGCCAAGAGACCCAGTACTTC
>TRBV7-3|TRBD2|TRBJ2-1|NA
CASSPSGSSYNEQFF
TGTGCCAGCAGCCCTAGCGGGAGCTCCTACAATGAGCAGTTCTTC
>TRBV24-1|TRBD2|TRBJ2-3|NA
CATSDSRTRLAGDPDTQYF
TGTGCCACCAGTGATTCCCGAACTCGACTAGCGGGAGACCCAGATACGCAGTATTTT
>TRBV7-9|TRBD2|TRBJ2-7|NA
CASGTGRAYEQYF
TGTGCCAGCGGGACGGGGAGGGCCTACGAGCAGTACTTC
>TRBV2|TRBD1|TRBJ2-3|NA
CASDRASTDTQYF
TGTGCCAGCGACAGGGCAAGCACAGATACGCAGTATTTT
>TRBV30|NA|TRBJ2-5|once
CAWRTSGGAPETQYF
TGTGCCTGGAGGACCAGCGGAGGGGCCCCCGAGACCCAGTACTTC
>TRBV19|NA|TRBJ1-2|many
CASSMGQGWTYGYTF
TGTGCCAGTAGTATGGGGCAGGGGTGGACCTATGGCTACACCTTC
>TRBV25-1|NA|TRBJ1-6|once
CASSEPSSPLHF
TGTGCCAGCAGTGAACCCAGTTCACCCCTCCACTTT